The rows below give T cell receptor beta chains drawn from one sample of a study of cytomegalovirus exposure and HLA in healthy donors. The table came from immunoSEQ multiplex PCR; TCRdb's copy has only in-frame clones and leaves some out. Of 140,000 or so clones listed, about 89% are singletons. The sequencing sample was made of PBMCs. These receptors were obtained from a man between 18 and 35 years old in good health and CMV-seronegative. CDR3s include the opening cysteine and the closing phenylalanine or tryptophan. D genes are given only for firm matches. For some rows the clone size is stated as once, few or many, or as a class when expanded; others skip it.

TRBV12-2	TRBJ2-3	.	.	TGTGCAAGTCGCTTAGCGGGCTGGGGCACAGATACGCAGTATTTT	CASRLAGWGTDTQYF
TRBV19	TRBJ1-2	.	once	TGTGCCAGTAGCCCCGCGGTTCAGGGCGGCTTCTATGGCTACACCTTC	CASSPAVQGGFYGYTF
TRBV28	TRBJ1-3	.	.	TGTGCCAGCAGTTACCGGGGGACGGGAGGAAACACCATATATTTT	CASSYRGTGGNTIYF
TRBV6-1	TRBJ2-5	TRBD1	once	TGTGCCAGCAGTGGGACAGGGTGGGAGACCCAGTACTTC	CASSGTGWETQYF
TRBV2	TRBJ2-7	.	.	TGTGCCAGCAGTGGACAGACCTACGAGCAGTACTTC	CASSGQTYEQYF
TRBV11-2	TRBJ1-2	.	.	TGTGCCAGCAGCTTAGAGGCGGTACTCTATGGCTACACCTTC	CASSLEAVLYGYTF
TRBV5-1	TRBJ1-4	.	.	TGCGCCAGCAGGGGGACATCTTCGGATAATGAAAAACTGTTTTTT	CASRGTSSDNEKLFF
TRBV5-5	TRBJ1-2	TRBD1	.	TGTGCCAGCAGCTTGAATATTGGGACAGAGGGATACCGGATCAAGGGGAACACCTTC	CASSLNIGTEGYRIKGNTF
TRBV7-9	TRBJ2-7	TRBD2	.	TGTGCCAGCAGCTCCGGGGGGGGGCCCTACGAGCAGTACTTC	CASSSGGGPYEQYF
TRBV29-1	TRBJ2-7	.	.	TGCAGCGTTGAAGGGGAGAGCTCCTACGAGCAGTACTTC	CSVEGESSYEQYF
TRBV15	TRBJ2-1	TRBD2	.	TGTGCCACCAGCAGAGAGCCTAGCGGGGGGATTTACAATGAGCAGTTCTTC	CATSREPSGGIYNEQFF
TRBV27	TRBJ2-4	.	.	TGTGCCAGCAGCCCGGGACTCTCGTCCAAAAACATTCAGTACTTC	CASSPGLSSKNIQYF
TRBV2	TRBJ1-1	.	.	TGTGCCAGCAGTGATTCGGGGGTCACTGAAGCTTTCTTT	CASSDSGVTEAFF
TRBV9	TRBJ1-4	.	.	TGTGCCAGCAGCGTTGCCCCTTTCCGGGGAGCAGATGAAAAACTGTTTTTT	CASSVAPFRGADEKLFF
TRBV10-3	TRBJ2-5	TRBD2	.	TGTGCCATCAGTGATTGGACTAGCGGGAGAGTAGGGACCCAGTACTTC	CAISDWTSGRVGTQYF
TRBV15	TRBJ1-6	TRBD1	.	TGTGCCACCACAAGAACAGGGGAAGATTCACCCCTCCACTTT	CATTRTGEDSPLHF
TRBV28	TRBJ1-1	.	once	TGTGCCAGCAGTCCAACCGGCGGAGGGGATTTCTTT	CASSPTGGGDFF
TRBV30	TRBJ1-2	.	.	TGTGCCTGGAGTGTCGGAGTTCCAGTGGGCTACACCTTC	CAWSVGVPVGYTF
TRBV7-9	TRBJ1-3	.	.	TGTGCCAGCAGCCCCTGGATTACAGGGACCAGCTCTGGAAACACCATATATTTT	CASSPWITGTSSGNTIYF
TRBV5-6	TRBJ1-4	.	.	TGTGCCAGCAGCCGGCGGGTGGGCCATGAAAAACTGTTTTTT	CASSRRVGHEKLFF
TRBV4-3	TRBJ2-5	TRBD2	.	TGCGCCAGCAGCCTAGGGACTAGCGGGGAGACCCAGTACTTC	CASSLGTSGETQYF
TRBV7-3	TRBJ1-1	TRBD1	once	TGTGCCAGCAGCTTACGACAGGGTAGGGTCACTGAAGCTTTCTTT	CASSLRQGRVTEAFF
TRBV6-1	TRBJ2-7	.	.	TGTGCCAGCAGTGAGGAGGCCATCTCCTACGAGCAGTACTTC	CASSEEAISYEQYF
TRBV11-3	TRBJ2-3	TRBD2	.	TGTGCCAGCAGCCGGAGACTAGCGGGAGATACAGATACGCAGTATTTT	CASSRRLAGDTDTQYF
TRBV6-5	TRBJ2-3	.	.	TGTGCCAGCAGTTACAGGGACTTCGGTAGTACAGATACGCAGTATTTT	CASSYRDFGSTDTQYF
TRBV6-5	TRBJ2-6	.	.	TGTGCCAGCAGGTCGGTGAGCTCTGGGGCCAACGTCCTGACTTTC	CASRSVSSGANVLTF
TRBV27	TRBJ1-5	.	few	TGTGCCAGCAGCAATAGCAATCAGCCCCAGCATTTT	CASSNSNQPQHF
TRBV18	TRBJ2-2	.	.	TGTGCCAGCTCACCGGTAGATTCCGGGGAGCTGTTTTTT	CASSPVDSGELFF
TRBV30	TRBJ2-2	TRBD2	.	TGTGCCTGGGAGACTAGCGGGGGAACCGGGGAGCTGTTTTTT	CAWETSGGTGELFF
TRBV21-1	TRBJ2-3	.	once	TGTGCCAGCGTACGGGATAAGCATAGCACAGATACGCAGTATTTT	CASVRDKHSTDTQYF
TRBV7-9	TRBJ1-5	.	.	TGTGCCAGCAGCTCTAGTCCGGGAGGGGATCAGCCCCAGCATTTT	CASSSSPGGDQPQHF
TRBV5-1	TRBJ2-1	TRBD2	.	TGCGCCAGCAGCAGGACTAGGGACAATGAGCAGTTCTTC	CASSRTRDNEQFF
TRBV10-1	TRBJ2-2	TRBD1	.	TGCGCCAGCAGTGGTGGGACAGCGAACACCGGGGAGCTGTTTTTT	CASSGGTANTGELFF
TRBV9	TRBJ2-3	.	.	TGTGCCAGCAGCGTAGATTCAGGCACAGATACGCAGTATTTT	CASSVDSGTDTQYF
TRBV7-9	TRBJ1-2	.	.	TGTGCCAGCAGCCTCCGGGACGGGAGGACTGGCTACACCTTC	CASSLRDGRTGYTF
TRBV7-9	TRBJ1-3	.	.	TGTGCCAGCAGCTTGGGGACAAACTCTGGAAACACCATATATTTT	CASSLGTNSGNTIYF
TRBV9	TRBJ2-1	.	.	TGTGCCAGCAGCGGCCGGGACTCAACCCCGCCTTACAATGAGCAGTTCTTC	CASSGRDSTPPYNEQFF
TRBV5-1	TRBJ2-6	.	once	TGCGCCTCCTCCGGGGAAGACTCTGGGGCCAACGTCCTGACTTTC	CASSGEDSGANVLTF
TRBV4-2	TRBJ2-7	.	.	TGTGCCAGCAGCCAAGAAGGACGGGGGGCGGCCTCCTACGAGCAGTACTTC	CASSQEGRGAASYEQYF
TRBV27	TRBJ2-2	TRBD1	.	TGTGCCAGCAGGACCGGGACAGGGAGCACCGGGGAGCTGTTTTTT	CASRTGTGSTGELFF
TRBV12-5	TRBJ2-2	TRBD1	.	TGTGCTAGTGGTGTGACAGGGTTAGCCGGGGAGCTGTTTTTT	CASGVTGLAGELFF
TRBV7-9	TRBJ2-7	TRBD1	few	TGTGCCAGCAGCCGGACCGGGACAGGGGGCAGCTACGAGCAGTACTTC	CASSRTGTGGSYEQYF
TRBV11-3	TRBJ1-2	.	.	TGTGCCAGCAGCCAAACAGATGGCCGCGGCTACACCTTC	CASSQTDGRGYTF
TRBV11-2	TRBJ2-7	TRBD1	.	TGTGCCAGCAGCTTACCGGGACAGGGGGACTACGAGCAGTACTTC	CASSLPGQGDYEQYF
TRBV19	TRBJ2-1	TRBD2	.	TGTGCCAGTAACCAACAAGCGGGAGGGCCTTACAATGAGCAGTTCTTC	CASNQQAGGPYNEQFF
TRBV4-1	TRBJ2-5	TRBD2	.	TGCGCCAGCAGCCCCGGGAGCATAGCGGGGACCCAGTACTTC	CASSPGSIAGTQYF
TRBV5-1	TRBJ2-3	TRBD1	.	TGCGCCAGCAGCCGGGGACAGGGTGATAGCACAGATACGCAGTATTTT	CASSRGQGDSTDTQYF
TRBV14	TRBJ2-2	.	.	TGTGCCAGCAGCCCCTGGGGGGGCTCGAACACCGGGGAGCTGTTTTTT	CASSPWGGSNTGELFF
TRBV6-1	TRBJ1-1	.	few	TGTGCCAACCATAAAACAGGGAGAGACACTGAAGCTTTCTTT	CANHKTGRDTEAFF
TRBV19	TRBJ2-2	TRBD1	.	TGTGCCAGTAGTACCGTGGGGAGACAGGGGGCGAGTAACACCGGGGAGCTGTTTTTT	CASSTVGRQGASNTGELFF
TRBV7-2	TRBJ2-7	.	.	TGTGCCAGCAGCTTAGACGGATGGACTAAACTTTACGAGCAGTACTTC	CASSLDGWTKLYEQYF
TRBV6-1	TRBJ1-5	.	.	TGTGCCATGGGAACAGGAAGGCCCCAGCATTTT	CAMGTGRPQHF
TRBV11-2	TRBJ2-5	TRBD1	.	TGTGCCAGCAGCACCGACGGACAGGGAGGAGAGACCCAGTACTTC	CASSTDGQGGETQYF
TRBV25-1	TRBJ1-3	.	.	TGTGCCAGCAGGACAGGAAACACCATATATTTT	CASRTGNTIYF